The rows below give T cell receptor beta chains drawn from one sample of a study of T cell changes during pregnancy in multiple sclerosis. TCRdb's table, derived via immunoSEQ multiplex PCR, lists solely in-frame clones and lacks some. The sample has under 130,000 clones, approximately 93% seen once. The sample was peripheral blood, taken after pregnancy. These TCRs come from a female donor with multiple sclerosis, enrolled in a pregnancy study. Both conserved end residues are part of each CDR3. Each record gives: clone size, V gene, J gene, CDR3 length, D gene, CDR3 protein, CDR3 DNA. The D gene is left open where the match is weak. Clone size is stated in some rows and not others, as once, few, many or a class when expanded.

.	TRBV11-2	TRBJ2-7	13	.	CASSFSVSYEQYF	TGTGCCAGCAGCTTCAGTGTTTCCTACGAGCAGTACTTC
once	TRBV10-1	TRBJ2-1	16	TRBD2	CASSEQLLAGDNEQFF	TGCGCCAGCAGTGAGCAGTTGCTAGCGGGGGACAATGAGCAGTTCTTC
.	TRBV19	TRBJ1-2	12	.	CASSWAGSGYTF	TGTGCCAGTAGTTGGGCAGGGTCTGGCTACACCTTC
.	TRBV12-5	TRBJ1-5	14	.	CASGLANNNQPQHF	TGTGCTAGTGGTTTAGCCAATAACAATCAGCCCCAGCATTTT
.	TRBV11-2	TRBJ2-2	11	.	CATTGTGELFF	TGTGCCACCACCGGGACCGGGGAGCTGTTTTTT
once	TRBV19	TRBJ1-1	13	.	CASSQVRGSEAFF	TGTGCCAGTAGTCAGGTCCGGGGGTCTGAAGCTTTCTTT
.	TRBV4-2	TRBJ2-1	16	TRBD1	CASSETRQGARNEQFF	TGTGCCAGCAGCGAAACGCGACAGGGGGCAAGAAATGAGCAGTTCTTC
.	TRBV7-6	TRBJ2-2	16	TRBD1	CASSTPSGTGPGELFF	TGTGCCAGCAGCACCCCTTCCGGGACAGGGCCCGGGGAGCTGTTTTTT
.	TRBV5-6	TRBJ1-2	13	.	CASSYDSNYGYTF	TGTGCCAGCAGCTACGACTCTAACTATGGCTACACCTTC
.	TRBV5-1	TRBJ2-7	14	.	CASSLERSSYEQYF	TGCGCCAGCAGCTTGGAACGGAGCTCCTACGAGCAGTACTTC
once	TRBV6-1	TRBJ2-7	13	.	CASRDLSGYEQYF	TGTGCCAGCAGAGATCTTTCGGGATACGAGCAGTACTTC
.	TRBV11-2	TRBJ2-7	12	.	CASSFVSYEQYF	TGTGCCAGCAGCTTCGTCTCCTACGAGCAGTACTTC
.	TRBV5-4	TRBJ1-1	16	TRBD1	CASRGAGGVLNTEAFF	TGTGCCAGCAGAGGGGCAGGGGGAGTGTTGAACACTGAAGCTTTCTTT
few	TRBV7-6	TRBJ1-6	14	.	CASSYGGIGSPLHF	TGTGCCAGCAGCTACGGAGGGATCGGGTCACCCCTCCACTTT
many	TRBV6-5	TRBJ1-5	14	TRBD1	CASRGQGINQPQHF	TGTGCCAGCAGAGGACAGGGGATTAATCAGCCCCAGCATTTT
.	TRBV29-1	TRBJ2-6	15	TRBD1	CSVEGQGSGANVLTF	TGCAGCGTTGAGGGACAGGGTTCTGGGGCCAACGTCCTGACTTTC
.	TRBV7-9	TRBJ1-1	12	.	CASSPDKPEAFF	TGTGCCAGCAGCCCTGACAAACCTGAAGCTTTCTTT
.	TRBV5-6	TRBJ2-7	13	.	CASSLAQFYEQYF	TGTGCCAGCAGCTTGGCTCAGTTCTACGAGCAGTACTTC
.	TRBV7-9	TRBJ2-1	13	.	CASSLESGNEQFF	TGTGCCAGCAGCTTAGAGAGCGGGAATGAGCAGTTCTTC
.	TRBV25-1	TRBJ2-4	16	TRBD2	CASSTTWRGFKNIQYF	TGTGCCAGCAGCACCACTTGGCGGGGGTTCAAAAACATTCAGTACTTC
.	TRBV5-1	TRBJ2-3	15	.	CASSFAGLSTDTQYF	TGCGCCAGCAGCTTCGCGGGGCTTAGCACAGATACGCAGTATTTT
.	TRBV27	TRBJ1-5	17	.	CASSFYPPGSLNQPQHF	TGTGCCAGCAGTTTCTATCCCCCGGGGTCACTCAATCAGCCCCAGCATTTT
.	TRBV4-2	TRBJ2-2	15	.	CASSQLLGYDGELFF	TGTGCCAGCAGCCAACTCCTAGGATACGACGGGGAGCTGTTTTTT
.	TRBV2	TRBJ1-1	13	.	CASSVTRNTEAFF	TGTGCCAGCAGCGTGACACGGAACACTGAAGCTTTCTTT
.	TRBV5-1	TRBJ1-4	15	TRBD1	CASSLPGQGGEKLFF	TGCGCCAGCAGCCTTCCGGGACAGGGAGGTGAAAAACTGTTTTTT
.	TRBV27	TRBJ2-7	15	TRBD1	CASSFGTDRTYEQYF	TGTGCCAGCAGTTTCGGTACGGACAGGACCTACGAGCAGTACTTC
.	TRBV7-6	TRBJ1-1	14	TRBD1	CASTPGGPNTEAFF	TGTGCCAGCACCCCAGGGGGCCCGAACACTGAAGCTTTCTTT
few	TRBV14	TRBJ1-1	15	TRBD1	CASSPTGAMNTEAFF	TGTGCCAGCAGCCCGACAGGGGCCATGAACACTGAAGCTTTCTTT
.	TRBV6-5	TRBJ2-5	15	TRBD2	CASNRGGGLQETQYF	TGTGCCAGCAACCGTGGGGGGGGACTTCAAGAGACCCAGTACTTC
.	TRBV18	TRBJ2-7	16	.	CASSPQPGMMTYEQYF	TGTGCCAGCTCACCACAACCGGGGATGATGACCTACGAGCAGTACTTC
.	TRBV6-6	TRBJ1-5	15	.	CASSYRPGKDQPQHF	TGTGCCAGCAGTTACCGGCCAGGTAAAGATCAGCCCCAGCATTTT
.	TRBV7-2	TRBJ1-3	16	.	CASTNGAGALGNTIYF	TGTGCCAGCACCAATGGGGCAGGTGCGCTTGGAAACACCATATATTTT
.	TRBV21-1	TRBJ1-6	17	.	CASSKGDRDSPNSPLHF	TGTGCCAGCAGCAAAGGGGACAGGGATAGTCCTAATTCACCCCTCCACTTT
.	TRBV10-3	TRBJ1-1	15	TRBD1	CAINRVQGANTEAFF	TGTGCCATCAACAGAGTACAGGGGGCCAACACTGAAGCTTTCTTT
.	TRBV29-1	TRBJ2-1	14	TRBD1	CSVLAGTGYNEQFF	TGCAGCGTCCTTGCCGGGACAGGTTACAATGAGCAGTTCTTC
.	TRBV18	TRBJ2-2	16	.	CASFTVKGANTGELFF	TGTGCCAGCTTCACCGTTAAAGGGGCGAACACCGGGGAGCTGTTTTTT
.	TRBV10-3	TRBJ1-2	15	TRBD1	CAISETGTGNYGYTF	TGTGCCATCAGTGAGACCGGGACAGGGAACTATGGCTACACCTTC
.	TRBV5-1	TRBJ2-7	13	TRBD1	CASSKGAEDEQYF	TGCGCCAGCAGTAAGGGGGCGGAGGACGAGCAGTACTTC